This T cell receptor beta chain was sequenced for a study of cytomegalovirus exposure and HLA in healthy donors. Regarding this clone: What it binds is not known.

The PCR used 60 Vbeta and 13 Jbeta primers. TCRdb keeps only in-frame clones here, not all; method: immunoSEQ multiplex PCR. The sample has some 120,000 clones, 74% seen once. Regarding the study as a whole: An analysis done earlier found most TCR beta V segments productive about 87% or about 30% of the time. Later analysis identified a missense DCLRE1C variant that was linked to TCR beta V- and J-gene trimming. In a later analysis, productive TCRs from donors in an Asian-associated ancestry cluster reportedly carried fewer N-insertions than the cohort mean.

The specimen sequenced was PBMCs. The clonotype was recovered from a human donor in good health.

The CDR3 DNA reads TGTGCCAGCAGCTTCCGGACAGCCGGTTACACTGAAGCTTTCTTT. The encoded protein is CASSFRTAGYTEAFF. This sequence joins TRBV7-2 and TRBJ1-1, with TRBD1 as a possible D gene (6 bases). Between the trimmed V and J ends, which lost 3 bases and 3 bases, there was a span of 14 bases. CDR3 length: 15 residues. Germline V gives CDR1 SGHTA, CDR2 FQGNSA.